Below, 21 T cell receptor beta chains from the same sample are listed, as sequenced in a study of spatial heterogeneity in lung cancer. TCRdb redid the calling of the 5' RACE reads with MiXCR, one entry per CDR3 protein. The sample yields approximately 82,000 distinct CDR3 sequences, over 10% seen once. Described time point: sample taken at primary tumor resection. Tumor, nontumor lung or frozen PBMC supplied whole RNA, sequenced without sorting. Sample: PBMCs, taken at surgery. These receptor sequences come from a male donor with early-stage non-small cell lung cancer.

In this sample, this clonotype turned up many times. The genes are TRBV6-1 and TRBJ2-1; possibly TRBD1 or TRBD2 for D (5 bases each). V shed 5 bases and J shed 9 bases, with 11 bases lying between them. The CDR3 contains 12 residues. Germline V gene sequence: CDR1 MNHNS, CDR2 SASEGT. DNA for the CDR3: TGTGCCAGCAGTCCAGGGAGAACTGAGCAGTTCTTC. Protein sequence: CASSPGRTEQFF.

The sample holds a few counts of this clonotype. The chain recombines TRBV27 with TRBJ1-1; 9 bases match TRBD1. Per germline, CDR1 MNHEY and CDR2 SMNVEV (reference sequence). The CDR3 spans 15 residues. V shed 4 bases, J shed 0 bases, and the junction held 3 bases outside the gene matches. CDR3 coding DNA: TGTGCCAGCAGTTCGACAGGGGGATTGAACACTGAAGCTTTCTTT. Its protein is CASSSTGGLNTEAFF.

This clonotype was observed a handful of times. This chain connects TRBV7-9 to TRBJ1-3, with no clear D. Germline-derived CDR1 and CDR2 are SEHNR and FQNEAQ (reference sequence). The CDR3 is 12 amino acids. The V end was cut by 5 bases, the J end by 3 bases, with 5 bases between. CDR3 nucleotide sequence: TGTGCCAGCAGCGGTAATGGAAACACCATATATTTT. Its translation: CASSGNGNTIYF.

There are a few counts of this clonotype. This chain uses TRBV20-1 with TRBJ1-1, with D uncertain. CDR1 and CDR2 from the germline V gene are DFQATT and SNEGSKA (reference sequence). V was cut by 1 base and J by 5 bases, with 11 bases left in between. The CDR3 covers 13 residues. This chain's CDR3 is CSARGVAETEAFF. The CDR3 DNA is TGCAGTGCTAGAGGAGTTGCAGAGACTGAAGCTTTCTTT.

This clonotype was seen repeatedly, ten times or more. The chain carries TRBV29-1 and TRBJ1-1, with D possibly matching TRBD1 (5 bases). The V gene's germline CDR1 is SQVTM and CDR2 ANQGSEA. V lost 4 bases and J 3 bases, leaving 15 bases between the germline ends. CDR3 length equals 14 residues. The CDR3 region is CSVVLGEVDTEAFF. The CDR3 nucleotides read TGCAGCGTTGTATTGGGGGAGGTGGACACTGAAGCTTTCTTT. Together with reference TRBV29-1 and TRBJ1-1, the CDR3 gives the full variable domain: SAVISQKPSRDICQRGTSLTIQCQVDSQVTMMFWYRQQPGQSLTLIATANQGSEATYESGFVIDKFPISRPNLTFSTLTVSNMSPEDSSIYLCSVVLGEVDTEAFFGQGTRLTVV.

This clonotype showed up many times. The rearrangement links TRBV3-1 to TRBJ2-1, with 7 bases lining up with TRBD2. This CDR3 contains 14 residues. Trimming at V came to 1 base and at J to 9 bases, leaving 6 bases not matched to a gene. Germline V CDR1 and CDR2: LGHDT, YNNKEL (reference sequence). The CDR3 bases are TGTGCCAGCAGCCAAGCGGCGGGAGAGGGTGAGCAGTTCTTC. It specifies CASSQAAGEGEQFF.

This clonotype was detected many times. The chain recombines TRBV29-1 with TRBJ1-5, with TRBD1 matching 11 bases. The CDR3 is 16 residues long. Losses at the gene ends were 3 bases for V and 7 bases for J; bases not matched to a gene: 11. The germline CDR1 and CDR2 sequences are SQVTM and ANQGSEA. CDR3 in DNA: TGCAGCGTTGACCTTGGACAGGGGGCCTCGGGGCAGCCCCAGCATTTT. Translating gives CSVDLGQGASGQPQHF.

Written as DNA, the CDR3 is TGTGCCAGCAGCTTAGGCAGGGCGCTACGAAACACCATATATTTT. Translated, it gives CASSLGRALRNTIYF. V gene TRBV7-9 combines with J gene TRBJ1-3, with D maybe TRBD1 (5 bases). The CDR3 consists of 15 residues. The ends were cut back, 1 base at V and 5 bases at J, with 12 bases in the middle. CDR1 and CDR2 (germline): SEHNR, FQNEAQ (reference sequence).

This clonotype was detected a few times. The CDR3, as DNA: TGCGCCAGCAGCCCGCTCGGGCAGGCCAATCAGCCCCAGCATTTT. Its translation is CASSPLGQANQPQHF. The genes are TRBV4-1 and TRBJ1-5; D unclear. V lost 4 bases and J lost 3, with 13 bases in between. The CDR3 is made up of 15 amino acids. Germline lookup yields CDR1 MGHRA and CDR2 YSYEKL.

This clonotype has a handful of counts. The rearrangement joins TRBV5-4 to TRBJ2-1, with 9 bases matching TRBD2. V shed 0 bases, J shed 9 bases, and the junction held 10 bases outside the gene matches. Per the germline V gene, CDR1 is SGHNT and CDR2 is YYREEE (reference sequence). This CDR3 spans 16 amino acids. The CDR3 coding sequence is TGTGCCAGCAGCTTGGATGGCGCGGGAGGGCCGCGTGAGCAGTTCTTC. It codes for CASSLDGAGGPREQFF.

V and J are TRBV7-2 and TRBJ2-3; D might be TRBD2 (6 bases). Trimming left V 1 base short and J 2 bases short, with 13 bases between. Germline V CDR1 and CDR2: SGHTA, FQGNSA. This CDR3 spans 16 amino acids. The CDR3 nucleotides read TGTGCCAGCAGCTTAGACTTAGCGGAGTACACAGATACGCAGTATTTT. Translated: CASSLDLAEYTDTQYF. Full variable domain (missing parts from reference TRBV7-2 and TRBJ2-3): GAGVSQSPSNKVTEKGKDVELRCDPISGHTALYWYRQSLGQGLEFLIYFQGNSAPDKSGLPSDRFSAERTGGSVSTLTIQRTQQEDSAVYLCASSLDLAEYTDTQYFGPGTRLTVL.

On this clonotype: A read error may explain this, as a much larger clone is one base away. The CDR3 carries no conserved terminal phenylalanine or tryptophan, so it likely arises from a read error. The V call is TRBV29-1, the J call TRBJ1-1; 7 bases align to TRBD1. The CDR3 consists of 13 residues. Per germline, CDR1 SQVTM and CDR2 ANQGSEA. J gave up 5 bases and V 7 bases, and 10 bases lay outside the gene matches. The CDR3 DNA sequence: TGCAGCGGAGATCAGGGGGGTGGGACTGAAGCTTTCTTA. It encodes CSGDQGGGTEAFL.

This clonotype was counted at least ten times. The chain recombines TRBV29-1 with TRBJ1-2, with 7 nucleotides matching TRBD1. J gave up 3 bases and V 6 bases, and 10 bases lay outside the gene matches. The CDR3 covers 14 residues. Germline CDR1 is SQVTM and CDR2 is ANQGSEA. CDR3: CSVDGQEDYYGYTF. CDR3 DNA sequence: TGCAGCGTAGATGGACAGGAGGATTACTATGGCTACACCTTC.

This chain connects TRBV20-1 to TRBJ2-1; 7 bases align to TRBD2. The ends lost 4 bases at V and 1 base at J; junction bases unmatched: 7. Per the germline V gene, CDR1 is DFQATT and CDR2 is SNEGSKA (reference sequence). CDR3 length: 15 residues. This CDR3 is CSATPGTTSYNEQFF. The CDR3 coding sequence is TGCAGTGCTACCCCCGGGACTACTTCCTACAATGAGCAGTTCTTC.

This clonotype was recorded many times. The chain recombines TRBV20-1 with TRBJ2-7; 11 nucleotides agree with TRBD2. This CDR3 spans 15 amino acids. The ends lost 5 bases at V and 3 bases at J; junction bases unmatched: 9. Germline V gene data show CDR1 as DFQATT and CDR2 as SNEGSKA (reference sequence). Here the CDR3 reads CSASPSGRPLYEQYF. The DNA for the CDR3 is TGCAGTGCTTCCCCTAGCGGGAGGCCCCTCTACGAGCAGTACTTC.

This clonotype was seen ten or more times. This chain uses TRBV6-1 with TRBJ1-6, with D hard to call. The CDR3 loop spans 13 amino acids. The germline V gene has CDR1 MNHNS and CDR2 SASEGT. V was trimmed by 2 bases and J by 9 bases, leaving 8 bases between them. CDR3 DNA sequence: TGTGCCAGCAGTGAACTATCGGGTTCACCCCTCCACTTT. Its translation: CASSELSGSPLHF.

CDR3: CAIGGGADTQYF. CDR3 DNA sequence: TGTGCCATCGGAGGGGGCGCAGATACGCAGTATTTT. V usage is TRBV10-3 and J usage is TRBJ2-3; D is possibly TRBD1 (7 bases). This CDR3 comprises 12 residues. V gave up 8 bases and J gave up 4 bases, with 10 bases separating them. The V gene's germline CDR1 is ENHRY and CDR2 SYGVKD.

This rearrangement joins TRBV19 to TRBJ1-4; D is uncertain. Germline V lookup: CDR1 LNHDA, CDR2 SQIVND (reference sequence). This CDR3 has 13 residues. Trimming shortened V by 5 bases and J by 8 bases, and 12 bases separated the two germline ends. The DNA for the CDR3 is TGTGCCAGTAGTTCCTCCACGGGGGAAAAACTGTTTTTT. It encodes CASSSSTGEKLFF.

Only a few counts were recorded for this clonotype. The V and J genes are TRBV20-1 and TRBJ2-7; D may be TRBD2 (6 bases). Germline V gives CDR1 DFQATT, CDR2 SNEGSKA (reference sequence). The CDR3 has 11 residues. The CDR3 DNA reads TGCAGCACCGGGACTGGGCGCGAGCAGTACTTC. Its translation: CSTGTGREQYF.

This chain connects TRBV20-1 to TRBJ2-7; D is possibly TRBD2 (5 bases). Looked up from germline, CDR1 is DFQATT and CDR2 is SNEGSKA (reference sequence). Trimming shortened V by 3 bases and J by 0 bases, and 24 bases separated the two germline ends. The CDR3 totals 18 residues. The CDR3 here is CSASPALLAPSLSYEQYF. DNA for the CDR3: TGCAGTGCTAGTCCGGCCCTCTTAGCGCCCTCCCTCTCCTACGAGCAGTACTTC.

This clonotype was seen more than once but under ten times. J is TRBJ1-2 and V is TRBV3-1; D is ambiguous. The CDR3 runs 15 residues. In germline, CDR1 is LGHDT, CDR2 YNNKEL (reference sequence). With 3 bases removed from V and 3 bases from J, the gap between germline ends came to 14 bases. The CDR3 DNA sequence: TGTGCCAGCAGCCAGAGGACGGCGCAGGACTATGGCTACACCTTC. Amino acid sequence: CASSQRTAQDYGYTF.